One sample yielded the 10 T cell receptor beta chains listed below, sequenced in a study of low-dose radiotherapy and immunotherapy resistance in tumors. TRAV- and TRBV-specific primers primed first-strand cDNA, covering alpha and beta chains. Over 20 PCR cycles, TCRs were amplified from a constant-region primer and V-primer adapter. TCRdb reanalysed the reads using MiXCR and keeps one entry per CDR3 protein. In the table there are approximately 12,000 distinct CDR3 sequences, roughly 60% of which are singletons. The source of these receptors is a human donor with advanced metastatic prostate, ovarian, gallbladder or colorectal cancer (not recorded which). This table probably holds off-target reads from a library built for another chain.

This chain joins TRBV4-3 and TRBJ2-7; D is unresolved. This CDR3 has 15 residues. Germline CDR1 is LGHNA and CDR2 is YSLEER. Trimming removed 0 bases from V and 1 base from J, with 10 bases in between. The CDR3 here is CASSQESAGSYEQYF. The CDR3 nucleotides read TGCGCCAGCAGCCAAGAATCGGCAGGATCCTACGAGCAGTACTTC.

This rearrangement joins TRBV7-9 to TRBJ1-1; D gene ambiguous. Trimming cost V 5 bases and J 2 bases, with 15 bases left between them. CDR3 length: 15 amino acids. Looked up from germline, CDR1 is SEHNR and CDR2 is FQNEAQ (reference sequence). This CDR3 reads CASSETVGYNTEAFF. As DNA, the CDR3 is TGTGCCAGCAGCGAAACGGTCGGGTATAACACTGAAGCTTTCTTT.

CDR3 in amino acids: CASSAGGSQETQYF. CDR3 sequence (DNA): TGTGCCAGCAGCGCCGGGGGCAGTCAAGAGACCCAGTACTTC. The V gene is TRBV21-1, the J gene TRBJ2-5; TRBD1 is the table's D call and was not checked against the DNA. TRBV21-1 has pseudogene status. This CDR3 is built from 14 residues.

The V and J genes are TRBV12-3 or TRBV12-4 and TRBJ1-1; D gene ambiguous. The CDR3 has 11 amino acids. The V gene lost 8 bases and the J gene lost 4 bases, with 8 bases spanning the gap. CDR3 amino acids: CASSSGTEAFF. The CDR3 DNA reads TGTGCCAGCTCTTCCGGCACTGAAGCTTTCTTT.

The table lists this clonotype with a few counts. The J gene is TRBJ2-7, the V gene TRBV14; the D is unclear. V dropped 1 base and J dropped 3 bases, with 4 bases sitting between them. Germline V gives CDR1 SGHDN, CDR2 FVKESK. CDR3 size: 12 residues. The CDR3 nucleotides are TGTGCCAGCAGCCAAGTTAGCTACGAGCAGTACTTC. Translating gives CASSQVSYEQYF.

This clonotype has more than one count but fewer than ten. This chain links TRBV11-2 with TRBJ2-3, with D possibly matching TRBD2 (6 bases). The CDR3 covers 18 residues. CDR1 is SGHAT, CDR2 FQNNGV, per germline. Trimming shortened V by 4 bases and J by 4 bases, and 24 bases separated the two germline ends. The chain's CDR3 is CASSSAEGALGGSDTQYF. DNA of the CDR3: TGTGCCAGCAGCTCCGCAGAGGGAGCCCTGGGGGGATCAGATACGCAGTATTTT.

The chain employs TRBV29-1 and TRBJ1-1, with D uncertain. Trimming took off 8 bases at V and 5 bases at J, with 18 bases between the two ends. This CDR3 is built from 13 residues. In germline, CDR1 is SQVTM, CDR2 ANQGSEA. The CDR3 here is CSIRTGIKTEAFF. As DNA, the CDR3 is TGCAGCATACGGACGGGGATCAAAACTGAAGCTTTCTTT. The whole variable domain, remainder taken from reference TRBV29-1 and TRBJ1-1, is SAVISQKPSRDICQRGTSLTIQCQVDSQVTMMFWYRQQPGQSLTLIATANQGSEATYESGFVIDKFPISRPNLTFSTLTVSNMSPEDSSIYLCSIRTGIKTEAFFGQGTRLTVV.

V gene TRBV28 combines with J gene TRBJ1-6, with D perhaps matching TRBD1 (5 bases). Trimming shortened V by 6 bases and J by 10 bases, and 19 bases separated the two germline ends. Germline V CDR1 and CDR2: MDHEN, SYDVKM. The CDR3 is 15 residues long. For the CDR3, the DNA is TGTGCCAGCAGCGCGGGACTCTCGTACCGCTCACCCCTCCACTTT. Its protein is CASSAGLSYRSPLHF. Supplemented by reference TRBV28 and TRBJ1-6, the full variable domain reads DVKVTQSSRYLVKRTGEKVFLECVQDMDHENMFWYRQDPGLGLRLIYFSYDVKMKEKGDIPEGYSVSREKKERFSLILESASTNQTSMYLCASSAGLSYRSPLHFGNGTRLTVT.

The V gene is TRBV28, the J gene TRBJ1-5; possibly TRBD1 for D (6 bases). V lost 6 bases to trimming and J lost 2 bases, with 14 bases between them. This CDR3 is 15 amino acids long. From germline, CDR1 is MDHEN and CDR2 SYDVKM. The CDR3 reads CASRGAEEGNQPQHF. CDR3 in DNA: TGTGCCAGCAGGGGGGCGGAAGAGGGCAATCAGCCCCAGCATTTT.

This rearrangement joins TRBV28 to TRBJ2-1; no reliable D call. CDR3 length equals 12 residues. V lost 8 bases to trimming and J lost 7 bases, with 12 bases between them. Per germline, CDR1 MDHEN and CDR2 SYDVKM. DNA for the CDR3: TGTGCCAGCTTCTCAGGTCTGAATGAGCAGTTCTTC. Amino acid sequence: CASFSGLNEQFF.